This TCR beta chain was captured in a study of beta chain features in type 1 diabetes. TCRB transcripts that were expressed got sequenced, as all of the isolated RNA had been reverse transcribed. An average of about 3.4 million reads was obtained for naive, central memory and regulatory T cell samples. Repertoires were generated with immunoSEQ multiplex PCR, while TCRdb's copy carries only in-frame clones and drops some. The repertoire holds about 370,000 clones, with over 9% as singletons. V shed 5 bases and J 5 bases; nucleotides not matched to a gene: 7. This CDR3 is built from 16 residues. The V gene's germline CDR1 is SGHTA and CDR2 FQGTGA. Whole-study results and caveats: Moderate but significant shortening of TCRB CDR3s was recorded in all four CD4+ subsets from Type 1 diabetes patients.

Purity exceeding 98% was reached by all sorted populations. On this clone: Its antigen is still unknown.

V and J are TRBV7-3 and TRBJ2-5; 14 bases align to TRBD2. This clonotype originated in a man aged 25-45 years with type 1 diabetes. The sequencing input was central memory CD4+ T cells from blood. The CDR3: CASSQGLAGGRETQYF. Written as DNA, the CDR3 is TGTGCCAGCAGCCAAGGACTAGCGGGAGGCAGGGAGACCCAGTACTTC.